Below, 20 T cell receptor beta chains from the same sample are listed, as sequenced in a study of blood T cell repertoires in COVID-19 (dated by TCRdb to 2018 to 2021). Receptor libraries were prepared by the immunoSEQ multiplex PCR assay. TCRdb limited this immuneACCESS table to in-frame rearrangements with V and J called. A share of clones is missing; checked studies link under half to unresolved V genes, and the rest is unexplained. This sample comprises about 52,000 clones, about 83% of them detected only once. The leading ten clones occupy around 7.2% of the sample. The source material was peripheral blood. Receptors were obtained from a man between 65 and 85 years old with active COVID-19.

This clone was seen a few times. This chain uses TRBV7-8 with TRBJ2-7; D is unresolved. Trimming removed 0 bases at V and 8 bases at J, with 14 bases between. The CDR3 has 14 amino acids. CDR1 and CDR2 from the germline V gene are SGHVS and FQNEAQ. CDR3 region: CASSLAQVAPQQYF. Here the CDR3 DNA reads TGTGCCAGCAGCTTAGCTCAGGTCGCCCCCCAGCAGTACTTC. The full variable domain, in which reference TRBV7-8 and TRBJ2-7 provide the parts outside the CDR3, is GAGVSQSPRYKVAKRGQDVALRCDPISGHVSLFWYQQALGQGPEFLTYFQNEAQLDKSGLPSDRFFAERPEGSVSTLKIQRTQQEDSAVYLCASSLAQVAPQQYFGPGTRLTVT.

The CDR3: CASSQGGGFYEQYF. CDR3 in DNA: TGTGCCAGCAGCCAAGGAGGGGGCTTCTACGAGCAGTACTTC. This rearrangement joins TRBV14 to TRBJ2-7, with 7 positions matching TRBD1. CDR1 and CDR2 (germline): SGHDN, FVKESK. The length of the CDR3 is 14 residues. Losses at the gene ends were 1 base for V and 3 bases for J; bases not matched to a gene: 3.

The CDR3 spells CASSQVLTSPGQGTNTIYF. DNA for the CDR3: TGCGCCAGCAGCCAAGTCCTAACGAGCCCGGGACAGGGTACAAACACCATATATTTT. The chain recombines TRBV4-3 with TRBJ1-3; the match to TRBD1 covers 9 bases. Germline V gene data show CDR1 as LGHNA and CDR2 as YSLEER. V trimming: 1 base; J trimming: 6 bases; junction bases outside the gene matches: 16. This CDR3 region has 19 residues.

The V gene is TRBV9, the J gene TRBJ1-2, with 9 bases aligning to TRBD1. Germline V gives CDR1 SGDLS, CDR2 YYNGEE. V was clipped by 3 bases and J by 3 bases; unmatched bases: 9. This CDR3 region has 16 residues. Here the CDR3 reads CASSEPTGGRDYGYTF. In nucleotides, the CDR3 is TGTGCCAGCAGCGAACCGACAGGGGGTCGGGACTATGGCTACACCTTC.

The rearrangement links TRBV18 to TRBJ1-5; the match to TRBD1 covers 7 bases. Germline V lookup: CDR1 KGHSH, CDR2 LQKENI. The CDR3 is 14 amino acids. V dropped 1 base and J dropped 7; count of bases not matched to a gene: 4. CDR3 DNA sequence: TGTGCCAGCTCACCACAGGCAGGGGGACAGCCCCAGCATTTT. Its translation: CASSPQAGGQPQHF.

The chain employs TRBV18 and TRBJ2-5, with TRBD1 matching 7 bases. The ends lost 6 bases at V and 1 base at J; junction bases unmatched: 2. Germline lookup yields CDR1 KGHSH and CDR2 LQKENI. This CDR3 is 13 amino acids long. The CDR3 nucleotides are TGTGCCAGCTCGACAGGGACCCAAGAGACCCAGTACTTC. Protein sequence: CASSTGTQETQYF.

The genes are TRBV4-1 and TRBJ2-3, with a tentative D call TRBD2 (7 bases). CDR3 length: 15 amino acids. Germline assignment: CDR1 MGHRA and CDR2 YSYEKL. V was trimmed by 1 base and J by 2 bases, leaving 10 bases between them. The CDR3 DNA reads TGCGCCAGCAGCCAAGGCGGGGGCACCACAGATACGCAGTATTTT. As protein: CASSQGGGTTDTQYF.

The rearrangement uses TRBV19 and TRBJ1-5; D is undetermined. CDR3 length equals 14 residues. V shed 1 base and J shed 9 bases, with 13 bases lying between them. Germline values: CDR1 LNHDA, CDR2 SQIVND (reference sequence). CDR3 in DNA: TGTGCCAGTAGTATAGCGGGAGCTGGGCGGCCCCAGCATTTT. This encodes CASSIAGAGRPQHF.

This rearrangement joins TRBV7-2 to TRBJ1-1, with a tentative D call TRBD1 (5 bases). Germline CDR1 is SGHTA and CDR2 is FQGNSA. This CDR3 contains 13 residues. V was shortened by 4 bases and J by 3 bases, with 9 bases between the two germline ends. This CDR3 reads CASSWGRDTEAFF. DNA of the CDR3: TGTGCCAGCAGCTGGGGCAGGGACACTGAAGCTTTCTTT.

The rearrangement links TRBV27 to TRBJ1-3, with 8 positions matching TRBD1. Germline V CDR1 and CDR2: MNHEY, SMNVEV (reference sequence). This CDR3 contains 15 residues. The V segment lost 3 bases and the J segment 0 bases; nucleotides outside the gene matches: 1. The CDR3, as DNA: TGTGCCAGCAGTTTGACAGGGGACTCTGGAAACACCATATATTTT. Its protein is CASSLTGDSGNTIYF.

V gene TRBV15 combines with J gene TRBJ1-6; 10 nucleotides align to TRBD1. Germline values: CDR1 LNHNV, CDR2 YYDKDF (reference sequence). V was pared by 5 bases and J by 4 bases, with 5 bases of the junction left unmatched. CDR3 length: 16 residues. CDR3 region: CATSGGQGGYNSPLHF. The CDR3 region has the DNA TGTGCCACCAGCGGCGGACAGGGGGGGTATAATTCACCCCTCCACTTT.

V and J are TRBV18 and TRBJ1-1, with D possibly matching TRBD1 (6 bases). Germline assignment: CDR1 KGHSH and CDR2 LQKENI. The CDR3 has 15 residues. V was pared by 3 bases and J by 4 bases, with 15 bases between. As DNA, the CDR3 is TGTGCCAGCTCACCCCTGAAGGGGGGGAGCACTGAAGCTTTCTTT. Translation: CASSPLKGGSTEAFF.

This chain connects TRBV5-4 to TRBJ2-7, with a possible D match to TRBD1 (6 bases). Trimming shortened V by 4 bases and J by 4 bases, and 9 bases separated the two germline ends. CDR3 size: 12 residues. Germline assignment: CDR1 SGHNT and CDR2 YYREEE (reference sequence). The CDR3 region has the DNA TGTGCCAGCAGCACGGACAGTTACGAGCAGTACTTC. Translating gives CASSTDSYEQYF.

The V gene is TRBV15, the J gene TRBJ1-5; D uncertain. The V end was cut by 1 base, the J end by 1 base, with 8 bases between. CDR1 and CDR2 (germline): LNHNV, YYDKDF (reference sequence). The CDR3 extends over 15 amino acids. CDR3 amino acids: CATSRGSTSNQPQHF. Here the CDR3 DNA reads TGTGCCACCAGCAGAGGGAGTACCAGCAATCAGCCCCAGCATTTT.

The table lists this clone with a count of one. The V and J genes are TRBV21-1 and TRBJ2-7; the table calls TRBD1, which could not be checked here. TRBV21-1 is a pseudogene. This CDR3 has 16 residues. The CDR3 is CASSKDSTQDTYEQYF. CDR3 DNA sequence: TGTGCCAGCAGCAAAGACAGCACCCAAGACACCTACGAGCAGTACTTC.

V is TRBV9 and J is TRBJ2-1, with 7 bases identical to TRBD1. CDR3 length equals 19 residues. Germline assignment: CDR1 SGDLS and CDR2 YYNGEE. Trimming removed 0 bases from V and 5 bases from J; junction bases left unmatched: 17. The DNA of the CDR3 is TGTGCCAGCAGCGTAGAGATCGGGACAGCCCTTCGCAAAGACAATGAGCAGTTCTTC. The encoded protein is CASSVEIGTALRKDNEQFF.

The rearrangement uses TRBV27 and TRBJ1-1; D possibly corresponds to TRBD1 (5 bases). Trimming took off 6 bases at V and 6 bases at J, with 17 bases between the two ends. The CDR3 totals 14 residues. CDR1 and CDR2 (germline): MNHEY, SMNVEV (reference sequence). CDR3 in DNA: TGTGCCAGCAGAATCCTCCAGGGAGGAGCTGAAGCTTTCTTT. Translation gives CASRILQGGAEAFF.

This clone was counted only a few times. The chain recombines TRBV4-1 with TRBJ1-3; D is perhaps TRBD1 (5 bases). The CDR3 is 18 amino acids. Germline V gene data show CDR1 as MGHRA and CDR2 as YSYEKL. Trimming removed 0 bases from V and 0 bases from J, with 15 bases in between. DNA for the CDR3: TGCGCCAGCAGCCAAGATGAGTTAGGGGTTCTCTCTGGAAACACCATATATTTT. Translating gives CASSQDELGVLSGNTIYF.

The V and J genes are TRBV5-6 and TRBJ1-1, with D maybe TRBD1 (5 bases). The germline V gene has CDR1 SGHDT and CDR2 YYEEEE. The CDR3 is made up of 15 amino acids. Trimming stripped 4 bases from V and 1 base from J, with 14 bases between. As DNA, the CDR3 is TGTGCCAGCAGCCAGGCGGGACGGACGAACACTGAAGCTTTCTTT. It translates to CASSQAGRTNTEAFF.

The chain joins TRBV18 to TRBJ2-6; D not resolved. CDR3 size: 16 residues. The V end lost 2 bases, the J end lost 1 base, and 9 bases lay between the germline ends. Looked up from germline, CDR1 is KGHSH and CDR2 is LQKENI. CDR3 region: CASSPVSVSGANVLTF. The DNA of the CDR3 is TGTGCCAGCTCACCAGTTTCCGTTTCTGGGGCCAACGTCCTGACTTTC.